This is a list of T cell receptor beta chains from one sample in a study of blood T cell repertoires in COVID-19. Clones were sequenced by immunoSEQ multiplex PCR, and TCRdb holds only the in-frame ones, with some missing. This table holds more than 110,000 clones, about 89% found once. What was sequenced was peripheral blood. The receptors were sampled from a man aged 60 to 69 with active or convalescent COVID-19. CDR3s include the opening cysteine and the closing phenylalanine or tryptophan. Each record gives: V gene, D gene, clone size, J gene, CDR3 protein, CDR3 DNA. The D gene is left open where the match is weak. Only some rows state a clone size, as once, few, many or a class for expanded clones.

V gene: TRBV5-5; D gene: TRBD2; clone size: -; J gene: TRBJ2-5; CDR3 protein: CASSPGLAGAETQYF; CDR3 DNA: TGTGCCAGCAGCCCAGGACTAGCGGGCGCAGAGACCCAGTACTTC
V gene: TRBV19; D gene: -; clone size: many; J gene: TRBJ1-5; CDR3 protein: CASRGRGSNQPQHF; CDR3 DNA: TGTGCCAGTAGGGGAAGGGGAAGCAATCAGCCCCAGCATTTT
V gene: TRBV10-1; D gene: -; clone size: -; J gene: TRBJ2-7; CDR3 protein: CASSESTGRPIYEQYF; CDR3 DNA: TGCGCCAGCAGTGAGTCAACGGGAAGGCCAATATACGAGCAGTACTTC
V gene: TRBV19; D gene: -; clone size: once; J gene: TRBJ2-2; CDR3 protein: CASLRGASHSGELFF; CDR3 DNA: TGTGCCAGTCTCCGGGGGGCATCCCACTCCGGGGAGCTGTTTTTT
V gene: TRBV7-3; D gene: -; clone size: -; J gene: TRBJ1-5; CDR3 protein: CASSLPREETSKPQHF; CDR3 DNA: TGTGCCAGCAGCTTACCACGGGAGGAGACATCCAAGCCCCAGCATTTT
V gene: TRBV27; D gene: -; clone size: once; J gene: TRBJ1-5; CDR3 protein: CASSFLGQPQHF; CDR3 DNA: TGTGCCAGCAGTTTCCTAGGTCAGCCCCAGCATTTT
V gene: TRBV4-1; D gene: TRBD1; clone size: -; J gene: TRBJ2-7; CDR3 protein: CASSQGQGLLSYEQYF; CDR3 DNA: TGCGCCAGCAGCCAAGGACAGGGCCTCCTCTCCTACGAGCAGTACTTC
V gene: TRBV7-9; D gene: -; clone size: -; J gene: TRBJ2-7; CDR3 protein: CASSFTGFEQYF; CDR3 DNA: TGTGCCAGCAGCTTCACAGGGTTCGAGCAGTACTTC
V gene: TRBV9; D gene: TRBD1; clone size: -; J gene: TRBJ2-1; CDR3 protein: CASSPRDRDNEQFF; CDR3 DNA: TGTGCCAGCAGCCCAAGGGACAGGGACAATGAGCAGTTCTTC
V gene: TRBV28; D gene: -; clone size: -; J gene: TRBJ1-5; CDR3 protein: CASVVAPGQPQHF; CDR3 DNA: TGTGCCAGCGTGGTCGCACCTGGCCAGCCCCAGCATTTT
V gene: TRBV18; D gene: -; clone size: -; J gene: TRBJ2-6; CDR3 protein: CASLTGLGANVLTF; CDR3 DNA: TGTGCCAGCCTTACAGGGTTGGGGGCCAACGTCCTGACTTTC
V gene: TRBV19; D gene: TRBD1; clone size: -; J gene: TRBJ2-2; CDR3 protein: CASRPRDRGMREGGELFF; CDR3 DNA: TGTGCCAGTAGGCCCCGGGACAGGGGGATGAGGGAAGGCGGGGAGCTGTTTTTT
V gene: TRBV27; D gene: TRBD2; clone size: -; J gene: TRBJ2-3; CDR3 protein: CASSLDLAGTDTQYF; CDR3 DNA: TGTGCCAGCAGTTTAGACCTAGCGGGCACAGATACGCAGTATTTT
V gene: TRBV7-8; D gene: TRBD1; clone size: -; J gene: TRBJ1-6; CDR3 protein: CASSPRQGASSYNSPLHF; CDR3 DNA: TGTGCCAGCAGCCCAAGACAGGGGGCGAGCTCCTATAATTCACCCCTCCACTTT
V gene: TRBV27; D gene: TRBD1; clone size: -; J gene: TRBJ1-2; CDR3 protein: CASSSWTGEGYTF; CDR3 DNA: TGTGCCAGCAGTTCCTGGACAGGGGAAGGCTACACCTTC
V gene: TRBV24-1; D gene: -; clone size: -; J gene: TRBJ2-7; CDR3 protein: CATSETGLNEQYF; CDR3 DNA: TGTGCCACCAGTGAAACAGGGCTGAACGAGCAGTACTTC
V gene: TRBV28; D gene: -; clone size: once; J gene: TRBJ1-3; CDR3 protein: CASSSVGDITGNTIYF; CDR3 DNA: TGTGCCAGCAGTTCCGTCGGGGATATAACTGGAAACACCATATATTTT
V gene: TRBV2; D gene: -; clone size: -; J gene: TRBJ1-6; CDR3 protein: CASNEQGLHSPLHF; CDR3 DNA: TGTGCCAGCAATGAACAGGGCCTGCATTCACCCCTCCACTTT
V gene: TRBV7-3; D gene: TRBD1; clone size: once; J gene: TRBJ2-7; CDR3 protein: CASSFLGQGYEQYF; CDR3 DNA: TGTGCCAGCAGCTTTTTGGGACAGGGTTACGAGCAGTACTTC
V gene: TRBV27; D gene: TRBD2; clone size: -; J gene: TRBJ2-1; CDR3 protein: CASSLSNPAGAYNEQFF; CDR3 DNA: TGTGCCAGCAGTTTATCGAATCCAGCGGGAGCCTACAATGAGCAGTTCTTC
V gene: TRBV6-2/TRBV6-3; D gene: -; clone size: -; J gene: TRBJ1-6; CDR3 protein: CASSYSTAQGYHLHF; CDR3 DNA: TGTGCCAGCAGTTACTCGACTGCACAGGGCTATCACCTCCACTTT
V gene: TRBV25-1; D gene: TRBD1; clone size: -; J gene: TRBJ2-3; CDR3 protein: CASSDTGGGTDTQYF; CDR3 DNA: TGTGCCAGCAGCGACACAGGGGGCGGCACAGATACGCAGTATTTT
V gene: TRBV7-9; D gene: -; clone size: once; J gene: TRBJ2-7; CDR3 protein: CASSLVSYYEQYF; CDR3 DNA: TGTGCCAGCAGCTTAGTTTCCTACTACGAGCAGTACTTC
V gene: TRBV6-5; D gene: -; clone size: -; J gene: TRBJ2-5; CDR3 protein: CASSLRGRQETQYF; CDR3 DNA: TGTGCCAGCAGCCTCAGGGGACGGCAAGAGACCCAGTACTTC
V gene: TRBV19; D gene: -; clone size: -; J gene: TRBJ1-5; CDR3 protein: CASKPHDGDQPQHF; CDR3 DNA: TGTGCCAGTAAACCTCATGACGGGGATCAGCCCCAGCATTTT
V gene: TRBV15; D gene: TRBD1; clone size: -; J gene: TRBJ2-7; CDR3 protein: CATSSRQGEGVEQYF; CDR3 DNA: TGTGCCACCAGCAGTCGACAGGGGGAGGGAGTGGAGCAGTACTTC
V gene: TRBV24-1; D gene: TRBD2; clone size: -; J gene: TRBJ2-5; CDR3 protein: CATSRSSGGGGTQYF; CDR3 DNA: TGTGCCACCAGTCGTAGTAGCGGGGGGGGAGGGACCCAGTACTTC
V gene: TRBV5-8; D gene: TRBD1; clone size: -; J gene: TRBJ1-2; CDR3 protein: CASSWDRGGGYTF; CDR3 DNA: TGTGCCAGCAGTTGGGACAGGGGGGGCGGCTACACCTTC
V gene: TRBV21-1; D gene: -; clone size: -; J gene: TRBJ1-2; CDR3 protein: CASSKWRAPNYGYTF; CDR3 DNA: TGTGCCAGCAGCAAATGGAGGGCCCCTAACTATGGCTACACCTTC
V gene: TRBV27; D gene: TRBD1; clone size: once; J gene: TRBJ2-3; CDR3 protein: CASSLLQPGQGAWDTQYF; CDR3 DNA: TGTGCCAGCAGTTTACTCCAACCGGGACAGGGGGCCTGGGATACGCAGTATTTT
V gene: TRBV5-6; D gene: TRBD1; clone size: few; J gene: TRBJ2-1; CDR3 protein: CASSLGGQGGPMRQFF; CDR3 DNA: TGTGCCAGCAGCTTGGGAGGACAGGGGGGTCCAATGAGACAGTTCTTC
V gene: TRBV28; D gene: TRBD2; clone size: -; J gene: TRBJ2-7; CDR3 protein: CASSPSGRAPYEQYF; CDR3 DNA: TGTGCCAGCAGCCCAAGCGGGAGGGCCCCCTACGAGCAGTACTTC